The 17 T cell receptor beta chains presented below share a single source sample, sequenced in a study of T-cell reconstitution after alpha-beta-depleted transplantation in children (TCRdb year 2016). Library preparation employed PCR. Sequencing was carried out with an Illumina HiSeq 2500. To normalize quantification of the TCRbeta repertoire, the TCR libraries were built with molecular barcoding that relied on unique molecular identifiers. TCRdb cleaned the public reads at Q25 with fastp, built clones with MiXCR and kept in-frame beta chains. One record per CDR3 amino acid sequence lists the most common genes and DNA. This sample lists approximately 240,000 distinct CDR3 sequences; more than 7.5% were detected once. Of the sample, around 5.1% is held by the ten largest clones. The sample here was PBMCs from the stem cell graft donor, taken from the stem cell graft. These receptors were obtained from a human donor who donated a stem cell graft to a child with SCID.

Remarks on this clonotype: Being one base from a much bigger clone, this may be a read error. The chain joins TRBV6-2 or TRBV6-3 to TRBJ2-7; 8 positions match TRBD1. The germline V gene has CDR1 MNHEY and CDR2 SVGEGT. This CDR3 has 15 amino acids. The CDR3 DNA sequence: TGTACCAGCAGCCGGGACAGGTCGCATCTCTACGAGCAGTACTTC. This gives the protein CTSSRDRSHLYEQYF.

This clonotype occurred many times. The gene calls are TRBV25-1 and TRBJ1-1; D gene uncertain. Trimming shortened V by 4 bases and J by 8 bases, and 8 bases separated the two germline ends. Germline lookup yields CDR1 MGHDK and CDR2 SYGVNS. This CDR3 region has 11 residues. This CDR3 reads CASSVSGEAFF. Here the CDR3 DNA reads TGTGCCAGCAGTGTTTCCGGAGAAGCTTTCTTT.

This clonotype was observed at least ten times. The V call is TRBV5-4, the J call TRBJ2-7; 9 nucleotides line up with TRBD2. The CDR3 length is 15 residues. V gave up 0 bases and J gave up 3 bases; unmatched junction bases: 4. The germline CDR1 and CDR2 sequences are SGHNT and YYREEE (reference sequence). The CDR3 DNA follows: TGTGCCAGCAGCTTGGGCCTAGCGGGGAACTACGAGCAGTACTTC. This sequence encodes CASSLGLAGNYEQYF.

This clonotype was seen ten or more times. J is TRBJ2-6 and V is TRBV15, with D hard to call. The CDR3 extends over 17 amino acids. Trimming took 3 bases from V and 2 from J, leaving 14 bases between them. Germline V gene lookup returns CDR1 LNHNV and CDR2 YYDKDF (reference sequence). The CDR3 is CATSRQPFNPGANVLTF. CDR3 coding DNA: TGTGCCACCAGCAGGCAACCCTTTAACCCTGGGGCCAACGTCCTGACTTTC.

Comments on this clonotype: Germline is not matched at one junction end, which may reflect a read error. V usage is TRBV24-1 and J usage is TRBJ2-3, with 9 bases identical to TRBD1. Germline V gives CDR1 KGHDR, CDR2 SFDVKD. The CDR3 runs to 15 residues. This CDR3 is CATSAGGTGTYTQYF. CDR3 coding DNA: TGTGCCACCAGTGCTGGAGGGACAGGGACATATACGCAGTATTTC.

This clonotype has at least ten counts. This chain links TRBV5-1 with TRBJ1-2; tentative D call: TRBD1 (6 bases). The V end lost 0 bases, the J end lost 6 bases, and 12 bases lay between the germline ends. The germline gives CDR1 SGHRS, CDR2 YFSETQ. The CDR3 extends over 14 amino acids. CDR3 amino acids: CASSLVSGAHGYTF. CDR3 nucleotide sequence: TGCGCCAGCAGCTTGGTTTCAGGGGCCCATGGCTACACCTTC.

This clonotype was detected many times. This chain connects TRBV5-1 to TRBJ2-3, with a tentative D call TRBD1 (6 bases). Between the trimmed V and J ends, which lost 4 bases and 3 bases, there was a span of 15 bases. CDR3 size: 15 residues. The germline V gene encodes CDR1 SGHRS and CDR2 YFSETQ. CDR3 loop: CASSLAGAWTDTQYF. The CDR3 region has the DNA TGCGCCAGCAGCCTCGCAGGGGCTTGGACAGATACGCAGTATTTT.

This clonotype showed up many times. CDR3: CSARNSGGLQETQYF. The CDR3 nucleotides read TGCAGTGCTAGGAATAGCGGGGGACTCCAAGAGACCCAGTACTTC. V is TRBV20-1 and J is TRBJ2-5; 9 bases agree with TRBD2. The CDR3 runs to 15 residues. Trimming removed 3 bases from V and 1 base from J; junction bases left unmatched: 6. Germline CDR1 and CDR2: DFQATT and SNEGSKA (reference sequence).

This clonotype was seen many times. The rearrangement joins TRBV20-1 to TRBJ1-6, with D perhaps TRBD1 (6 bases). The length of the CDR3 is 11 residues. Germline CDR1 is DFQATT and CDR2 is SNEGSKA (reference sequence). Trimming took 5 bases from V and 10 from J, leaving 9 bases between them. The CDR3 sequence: CSAAGVSPLHF. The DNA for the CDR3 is TGCAGTGCTGCAGGGGTCTCACCCCTCCACTTT.

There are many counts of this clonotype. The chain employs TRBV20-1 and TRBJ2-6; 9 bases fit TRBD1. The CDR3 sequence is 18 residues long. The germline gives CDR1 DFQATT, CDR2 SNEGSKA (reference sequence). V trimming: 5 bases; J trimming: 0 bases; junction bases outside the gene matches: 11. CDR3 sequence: CSAWAAGQGFSGANVLTF. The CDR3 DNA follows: TGCAGTGCTTGGGCCGCGGGACAGGGATTCTCTGGGGCCAACGTCCTGACTTTC.

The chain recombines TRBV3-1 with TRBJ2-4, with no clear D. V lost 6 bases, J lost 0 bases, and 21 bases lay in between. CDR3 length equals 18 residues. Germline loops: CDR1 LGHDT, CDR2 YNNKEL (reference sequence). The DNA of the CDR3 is TGTGCCAGCAGTTCTACACCGAACGCAAGACTAGCCAAAAACATTCAGTACTTC. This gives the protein CASSSTPNARLAKNIQYF.

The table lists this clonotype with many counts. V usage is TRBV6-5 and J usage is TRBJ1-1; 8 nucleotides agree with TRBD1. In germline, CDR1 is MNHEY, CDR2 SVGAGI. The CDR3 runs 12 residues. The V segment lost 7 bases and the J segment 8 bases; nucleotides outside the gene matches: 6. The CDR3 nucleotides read TGTGCCAGCATAAACCGGGACAGGGAAGCTTTCTTT. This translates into CASINRDREAFF.

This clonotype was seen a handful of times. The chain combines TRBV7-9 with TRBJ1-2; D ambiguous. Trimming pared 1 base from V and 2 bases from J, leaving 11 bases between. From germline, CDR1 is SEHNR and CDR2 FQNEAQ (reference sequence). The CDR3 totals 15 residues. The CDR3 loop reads CASSLGAVPNYGYTF. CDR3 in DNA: TGTGCCAGCAGCTTAGGGGCGGTCCCAAACTATGGCTACACCTTC. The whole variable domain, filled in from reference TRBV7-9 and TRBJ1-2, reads DTGVSQNPRHKITKRGQNVTFRCDPISEHNRLYWYRQTLGQGPEFLTYFQNEAQLEKSRLLSDRFSAERPKGSFSTLEIQRTEQGDSAMYLCASSLGAVPNYGYTFGSGTRLTVV.

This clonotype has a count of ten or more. The CDR3 loop is CSASGVAGRQETQYF. The CDR3 coding sequence is TGCAGTGCTAGCGGGGTAGCGGGGCGCCAAGAGACCCAGTACTTC. This sequence joins TRBV20-1 and TRBJ2-5; TRBD2 matches 8 bases. The CDR3 loop spans 15 amino acids. V was pared by 3 bases and J by 1 base, with 7 bases of the junction left unmatched. Germline CDR1 is DFQATT and CDR2 is SNEGSKA (reference sequence).

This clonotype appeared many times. DNA of the CDR3: TGTGCCACCAGCAGAGTACTAGCGGGGGTTCTGTTTGGCGGGGAGCTGTTTTTT. Its protein product is CATSRVLAGVLFGGELFF. The V call is TRBV15, the J call TRBJ2-2, with 11 bases identical to TRBD2. The CDR3 spans 18 residues. CDR1 and CDR2 (germline): LNHNV, YYDKDF (reference sequence). Germline trimming cut 1 base from V and 7 bases from J; bases unmatched to any gene: 11.

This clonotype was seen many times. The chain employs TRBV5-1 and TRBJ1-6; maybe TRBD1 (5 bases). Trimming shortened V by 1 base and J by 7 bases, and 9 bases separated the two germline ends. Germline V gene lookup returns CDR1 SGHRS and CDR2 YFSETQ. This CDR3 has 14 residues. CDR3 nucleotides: TGCGCCAGCAGCTTGCCCGACAGAAATTCACCCCTCCACTTT. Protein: CASSLPDRNSPLHF.

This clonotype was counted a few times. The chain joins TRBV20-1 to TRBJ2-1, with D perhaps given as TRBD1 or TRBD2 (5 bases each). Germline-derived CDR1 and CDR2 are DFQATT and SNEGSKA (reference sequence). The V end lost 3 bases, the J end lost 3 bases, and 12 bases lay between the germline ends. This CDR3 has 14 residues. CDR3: CSARGTEDYNEQFF. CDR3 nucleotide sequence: TGCAGTGCTAGGGGGACGGAGGACTACAATGAGCAGTTCTTC.